This TCR beta chain was captured by sequencing in a study of blood T cells in healthy people across ages. PCR was performed a second time for roughly 7 to 11 cycles using a sample-barcoded 5' primer and a J-beta primer mix. TCRdb re-analysed the 5' RACE reads in MiXCR, keeping a single row per CDR3 protein. The sample shows about 1.4 million distinct CDR3 sequences, approximately 59% of them seen only once. This CDR3 has 18 residues. The V and J ends lost 4 bases and 0 bases respectively, with 21 bases between them. Germline V gives CDR1 SGHVS, CDR2 FQNEAQ. This clonotype was sampled from a man between 18 and 35 years old in good health. The sample taken for sequencing was blood. This chain connects TRBV7-8 to TRBJ1-1, with D uncertain. The CDR3 bases are TGTGCCAGCAGCTCTTACCTACGTAGGGCGGCCCTGAACACTGAAGCTTTCTTT. This sequence encodes CASSSYLRRAALNTEAFF.